This T cell receptor (beta chain) was sequenced during a study of blood T cell repertoires in COVID-19. About the research overall: Sites in the United States, Italy and Spain provided acute and convalescent COVID-19 samples. The cDNA or gDNA used as material had been derived from T cells, B-cell-depleted T cells, or PBMCs.

With V trimmed by 8 bases and J by 2 bases, 8 bases remained unmatched. CDR1 is MGHDK and CDR2 is SYGVNS in the germline V gene. The CDR3 is made up of 14 amino acids. Profiling relied on immunoSEQ multiplex PCR, and the TCRdb table lists in-frame clones only, not all of them. Of 200,000 to 250,000 clones in the sample, roughly 84% were seen once. The chain is built from TRBV25-1 and TRBJ2-7; the match to TRBD2 covers 8 bases. Sequencing was carried out using peripheral blood. This TCR was sampled from a woman older than 75 with acute or convalescent COVID-19. This chain's CDR3 is CASSWRGDPYEQYF. DNA of the CDR3: TGTGCCAGCTCGTGGCGGGGGGACCCCTACGAGCAGTACTTC.